The next 18 T cell receptor beta chains were all read from a single sample in a study of Ad26.COV2.S vaccination and SARS-CoV-2 variants. Treatment defined: approximately 18 received Ad26.COV2.S at low or high dose, single or two shots; several received placebo; per-sample allocation not given. Day 63 after the first injection of vaccine or placebo was the sampling time. The method was immunoSEQ multiplex PCR; TCRdb's version includes in-frame clones alone and lacks a portion of them. Of about 400,000 clones in the sample, around 87% were seen once. This specimen consisted of peripheral blood, obtained in a trial of Ad26.COV2.S vaccine versus placebo. These receptors were collected from a person between 18 and 65 years old who received the Ad26.COV2.S COVID-19 vaccine or a placebo.

In regard to this clone: Other nucleotide sequences from this sample produce the same CDR3. The chain uses TRBV7-3 and TRBJ2-5; 8 nucleotides align to TRBD2. Trimming cost V 2 bases and J 5 bases; bases outside gene matches: 4. The CDR3 contains 14 residues. Germline CDR1 SGHTA, CDR2 FQGTGA. CDR3 nucleotide sequence: TGTGCCAGCAGCTTATCCGGGGGGGCGGAGACCCAGTACTTC. As protein: CASSLSGGAETQYF.

The CDR3: CASSDWLSLPGTYEQYF. The DNA for the CDR3 is TGTGCCAGCAGTGATTGGCTGTCCCTTCCGGGAACCTACGAGCAGTACTTC. J is TRBJ2-7 and V is TRBV25-1; a weak D match, TRBD2 (5 bases). The V gene's germline CDR1 is MGHDK and CDR2 SYGVNS. This CDR3 is 17 amino acids long. Trimming stripped 3 bases from V and 2 bases from J, with 20 bases between.

This clone was counted between two and nine times. This chain links TRBV10-3 with TRBJ2-5; D is undetermined. CDR3 size: 11 residues. Trimming stripped 2 bases from V and 3 bases from J, with 1 base between. Germline lookup yields CDR1 ENHRY and CDR2 SYGVKD. The CDR3 sequence: CAISEEETQYF. In DNA form, the CDR3 reads TGTGCCATCAGTGAGGAAGAGACCCAGTACTTC.

This sequence joins TRBV6-5 and TRBJ1-2; D possibly corresponds to TRBD1 (6 bases). This CDR3 contains 12 residues. Trimming took off 7 bases at V and 6 bases at J, with 12 bases between the two ends. Looked up from germline, CDR1 is MNHEY and CDR2 is SVGAGI. CDR3 nucleotide sequence: TGTGCCAGCACGGGCGGGGGCGATGGCTACACCTTC. This codes for CASTGGGDGYTF.

CDR3 DNA: TGTGCCAGCAGTTTAAGGGGGGCCGGGGATGAGCAGTTCTTC. As protein: CASSLRGAGDEQFF. The rearrangement links TRBV27 to TRBJ2-1, with D perhaps assigned TRBD1 or TRBD2 (6 bases each). Germline-derived CDR1 and CDR2 are MNHEY and SMNVEV (reference sequence). CDR3 length: 14 residues. The V end was cut by 2 bases, the J end by 8 bases, with 13 bases between.

The chain recombines TRBV6-5 with TRBJ2-1, with unresolved D. V lost 6 bases and J lost 1, with 7 bases in between. The germline CDR1 and CDR2 sequences are MNHEY and SVGAGI. The CDR3 consists of 13 residues. The CDR3 reads CASRGGSYNEQFF. The CDR3 nucleotides read TGTGCCAGCAGGGGTGGGTCCTACAATGAGCAGTTCTTC.

The count of this clone is one. J is TRBJ1-6 and V is TRBV30; D not resolved. Germline V gene lookup returns CDR1 GTSNPN and CDR2 SVGIG (reference sequence). Trimming stripped 3 bases from V and 7 bases from J, with 10 bases between. There are 13 residues in the CDR3. The CDR3 nucleotides read TGTGCCTGGAGCTTTCGGACCAATTCACCCCTCCACTTT. It is translated as CAWSFRTNSPLHF.

V usage is TRBV29-1 and J usage is TRBJ1-2, with D uncertain. Germline values: CDR1 SQVTM, CDR2 ANQGSEA. This CDR3 has 13 residues. Between the trimmed V and J ends, which lost 4 bases and 5 bases, there was a span of 14 bases. DNA of the CDR3: TGCAGCGTTGTGTGGGGTGATATATATGGCTACACCTTC. It is translated as CSVVWGDIYGYTF.

This rearrangement joins TRBV5-5 to TRBJ2-7, with a possible D match to TRBD1 (5 bases). The CDR3 is 14 residues long. Trimming took off 0 bases at V and 7 bases at J, with 14 bases between the two ends. From germline, CDR1 is SGHKS and CDR2 YYEKEE (reference sequence). The CDR3 here is CASSLVAGPDEQYF. The CDR3 coding sequence is TGTGCCAGCAGCTTGGTGGCAGGGCCGGATGAGCAGTACTTC.

V and J are TRBV24-1 and TRBJ2-5; D is undetermined. Germline assignment: CDR1 KGHDR and CDR2 SFDVKD. The CDR3 covers 14 residues. Trimming left V 2 bases short and J 3 bases short, with 9 bases between. CDR3 region: CATSDSAMEETQYF. CDR3 in DNA: TGTGCCACCAGTGATTCCGCCATGGAAGAGACCCAGTACTTC.

The chain links TRBV5-6 to TRBJ1-3; no clear D gene. The CDR3 length is 14 residues. Germline loops: CDR1 SGHDT, CDR2 YYEEEE. V lost 5 bases, J lost 0 bases, and 9 bases lay in between. CDR3 sequence reads: CASRPTSSGNTIYF. The CDR3 DNA follows: TGTGCCAGCAGGCCGACAAGCTCTGGAAACACCATATATTTT.

The chain links TRBV4-1 to TRBJ1-3; possibly TRBD1 for D (6 bases). The CDR3 is made up of 17 amino acids. The ends were cut back, 0 bases at V and 3 bases at J, with 15 bases in the middle. In germline, CDR1 is MGHRA, CDR2 YSYEKL. Here the CDR3 reads CASSQDGSGEGGNTIYF. In DNA form, the CDR3 reads TGCGCCAGCAGCCAAGATGGGTCAGGGGAGGGTGGAAACACCATATATTTT.

The chain links TRBV10-3 to TRBJ2-5; 12 bases are shared with TRBD2. Germline V CDR1 and CDR2: ENHRY, SYGVKD. The V gene end was trimmed by 10 bases and the J gene end by 0 bases; junction bases not matched to a gene: 3. The CDR3 runs 14 residues. This CDR3 is CATGLAGNQETQYF. CDR3 bases: TGTGCCACCGGACTAGCGGGGAACCAAGAGACCCAGTACTTC.

This clone was seen a few times. The chain uses TRBV30 and TRBJ1-3, with 7 bases lining up with TRBD1. Germline-derived CDR1 and CDR2 are GTSNPN and SVGIG (reference sequence). CDR3 length: 16 residues. With V trimmed by 7 bases and J by 0 bases, 12 bases remained unmatched. Written as DNA, the CDR3 is TGTGCCTTACACCGGGACAGTTATATCTCTGGAAACACCATATATTTT. This translates into CALHRDSYISGNTIYF.

The V call is TRBV2, the J call TRBJ1-2; perhaps TRBD1 as D (5 bases). There are 16 residues in the CDR3. V dropped 9 bases and J dropped 4 bases, with 24 bases sitting between them. Germline V gene sequence: CDR1 SNHLY, CDR2 FYNNEI. Written as DNA, the CDR3 is TGTGCCAGTACCGCCACCGGGGCAGGGTTAGTCTATGGCTACACCTTC. This translates into CASTATGAGLVYGYTF.

J is TRBJ1-1 and V is TRBV3-1 (or the pseudogene TRBV3-2); D is perhaps TRBD1 (5 bases). In germline, CDR1 is LGHDT, CDR2 YNNKEL (reference sequence). The length of the CDR3 is 11 residues. The V end lost 10 bases, the J end lost 5 bases, and 11 bases lay between the germline ends. The CDR3 reads CATPDSTEAFF. The CDR3 bases are TGTGCCACCCCAGACAGTACTGAAGCTTTCTTT.

The rearrangement joins TRBV6-5 to TRBJ2-1; D may be TRBD2 (6 bases). The V end lost 4 bases, the J end lost 6 bases, and 16 bases lay between the germline ends. Per the germline V gene, CDR1 is MNHEY and CDR2 is SVGAGI. The CDR3 sequence is 15 residues long. The CDR3 is CASSLEILTSNEQFF. DNA of the CDR3: TGTGCCAGCAGTTTGGAGATCTTGACTAGCAATGAGCAGTTCTTC.

CDR3 sequence (DNA): TGTGCCAGCAGTCCGTCGGGGAACAGTAATGAGCAGTTCTTC. Translating gives CASSPSGNSNEQFF. The chain uses TRBV27 and TRBJ2-1, with D maybe TRBD2 (5 bases). Trimming cost V 5 bases and J 7 bases, with 15 bases left between them. From germline, CDR1 is MNHEY and CDR2 SMNVEV (reference sequence). The CDR3 is 14 amino acids.